This T cell receptor beta chain was identified during a study of blood T cell repertoires in COVID-19. Study at large: PBMCs, B-cell-depleted T cells, or T cells were the source of the cDNA or gDNA that made up the material.

The CDR3 is made up of 17 amino acids. The trim removed 4 bases at V and 6 bases at J, leaving 14 bases unmatched. The germline V gene has CDR1 MDHEN and CDR2 SYDVKM. This table comes from immunoSEQ multiplex PCR, and its TCRdb copy is limited to in-frame clones, with some not included. The repertoire includes 200,000 to 250,000 clones, 84% of them detected once, and under 15% sits in the top ten. The source material was peripheral blood. The V gene is TRBV28, the J gene TRBJ2-7, with 11 bases aligning to TRBD2. This sequence was found in a human donor in a cohort sampled during active COVID-19. CDR3 residues: CASSYPGGASGRSEQYF. CDR3 in DNA: TGTGCCAGCAGTTACCCTGGGGGCGCTAGCGGGAGGAGCGAGCAGTACTTC. Together with reference TRBV28 and TRBJ2-7, the CDR3 gives the full variable domain: DVKVTQSSRYLVKRTGEKVFLECVQDMDHENMFWYRQDPGLGLRLIYFSYDVKMKEKGDIPEGYSVSREKKERFSLILESASTNQTSMYLCASSYPGGASGRSEQYFGPGTRLTVT.